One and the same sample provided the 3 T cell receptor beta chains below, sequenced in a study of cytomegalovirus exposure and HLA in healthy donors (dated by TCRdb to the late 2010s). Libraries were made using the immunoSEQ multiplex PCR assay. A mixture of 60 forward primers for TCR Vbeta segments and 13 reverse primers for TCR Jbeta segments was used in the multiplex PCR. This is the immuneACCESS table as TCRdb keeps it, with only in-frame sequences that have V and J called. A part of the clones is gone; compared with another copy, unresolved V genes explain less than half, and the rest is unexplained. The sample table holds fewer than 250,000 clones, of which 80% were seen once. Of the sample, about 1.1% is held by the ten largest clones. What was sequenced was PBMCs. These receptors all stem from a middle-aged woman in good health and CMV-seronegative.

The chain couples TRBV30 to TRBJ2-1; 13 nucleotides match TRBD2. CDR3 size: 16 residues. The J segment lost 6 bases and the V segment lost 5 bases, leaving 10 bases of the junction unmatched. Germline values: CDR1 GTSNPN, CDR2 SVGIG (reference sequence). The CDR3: CAWLAFTSGRGNEQFF. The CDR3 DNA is TGTGCCTGGCTAGCCTTCACTAGCGGGAGGGGCAATGAGCAGTTCTTC.

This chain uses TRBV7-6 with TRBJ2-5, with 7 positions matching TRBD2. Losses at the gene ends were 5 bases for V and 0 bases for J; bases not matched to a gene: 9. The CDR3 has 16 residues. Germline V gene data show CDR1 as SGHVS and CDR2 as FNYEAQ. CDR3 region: CASSPRASGNQETQYF. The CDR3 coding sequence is TGTGCCAGCAGCCCCCGGGCTAGCGGCAACCAAGAGACCCAGTACTTC.

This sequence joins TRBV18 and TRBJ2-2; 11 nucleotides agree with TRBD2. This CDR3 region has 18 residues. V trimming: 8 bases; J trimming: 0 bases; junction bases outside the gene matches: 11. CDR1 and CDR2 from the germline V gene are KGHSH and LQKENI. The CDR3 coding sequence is TGTGCCAGCCAACGACTTTTAGCGGGAGGGACGAACACCGGGGAGCTGTTTTTT. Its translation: CASQRLLAGGTNTGELFF.